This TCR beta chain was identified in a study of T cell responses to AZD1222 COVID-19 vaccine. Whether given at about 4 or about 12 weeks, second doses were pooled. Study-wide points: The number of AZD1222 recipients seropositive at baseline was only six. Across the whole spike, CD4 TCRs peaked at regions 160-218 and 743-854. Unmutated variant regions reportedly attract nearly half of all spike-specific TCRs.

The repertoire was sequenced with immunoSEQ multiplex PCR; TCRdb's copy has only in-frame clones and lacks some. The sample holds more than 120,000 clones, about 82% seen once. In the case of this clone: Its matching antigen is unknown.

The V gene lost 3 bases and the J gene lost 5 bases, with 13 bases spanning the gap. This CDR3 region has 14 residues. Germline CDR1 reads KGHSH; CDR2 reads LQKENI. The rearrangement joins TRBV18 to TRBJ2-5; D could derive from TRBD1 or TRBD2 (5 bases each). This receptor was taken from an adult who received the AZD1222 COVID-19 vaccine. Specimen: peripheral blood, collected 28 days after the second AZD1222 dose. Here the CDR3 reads CASSPSGTGETQYF. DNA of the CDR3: TGTGCCAGCTCACCTTCGGGGACGGGTGAGACCCAGTACTTC.